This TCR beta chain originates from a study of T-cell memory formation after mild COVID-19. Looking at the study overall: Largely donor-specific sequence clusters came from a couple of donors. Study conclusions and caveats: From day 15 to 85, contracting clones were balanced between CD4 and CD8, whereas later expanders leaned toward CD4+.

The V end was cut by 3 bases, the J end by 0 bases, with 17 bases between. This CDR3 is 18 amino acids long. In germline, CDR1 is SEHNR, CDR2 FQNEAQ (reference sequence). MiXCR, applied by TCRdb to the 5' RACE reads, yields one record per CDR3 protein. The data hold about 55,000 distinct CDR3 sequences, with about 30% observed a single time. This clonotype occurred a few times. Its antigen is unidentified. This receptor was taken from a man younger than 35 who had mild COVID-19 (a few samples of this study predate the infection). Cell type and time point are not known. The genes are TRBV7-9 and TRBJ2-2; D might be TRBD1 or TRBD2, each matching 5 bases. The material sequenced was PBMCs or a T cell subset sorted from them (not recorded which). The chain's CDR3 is CASSFFRVSGANTGELFF. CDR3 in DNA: TGTGCCAGCAGCTTTTTCAGGGTCAGCGGCGCGAACACCGGGGAGCTGTTTTTT. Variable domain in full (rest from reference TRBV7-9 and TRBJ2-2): DTGVSQNPRHKITKRGQNVTFRCDPISEHNRLYWYRQTLGQGPEFLTYFQNEAQLEKSRLLSDRFSAERPKGSFSTLEIQRTEQGDSAMYLCASSFFRVSGANTGELFFGEGSRLTVL.